This T cell receptor beta chain was profiled in a study of blood T cell repertoires in COVID-19 (dated by TCRdb to the early 2020s). Looking at the study overall: Samples covering the acute and convalescent phases of COVID-19 were provided by collaborators in the United States, Italy and Spain. The prospective study material was composed of cDNA or gDNA derived from T cells, B-cell-depleted T cells, or PBMCs. The dataset comprised deeply sampled blood TCRbeta repertoires from subjects exposed to, actively infected with, or recovered from COVID-19. The repertoires were released in a freely available public database meant as a resource for research on the immune response to SARS-CoV-2. The samples were drawn from two sources: the first 160 participants of the ongoing ImmuneRACE study, and over 950 subjects contributed by 6 global collaborators. Nearly every sample came with metadata listing a de-identified subject ID, COVID-19 status, age in years and sex. HLA class I and class II types, where available, came from metadata supplied by the sample provider rather than from assay-based typing.

The full study reports these points: How much clinical and demographic metadata was included differed by source and by participant, and the metadata was provided uncurated.

In the case of this clone: The antigen this receptor binds is unknown. Base qualities are missing; no much larger clone stands one base away.

The CDR3 measures 10 amino acids from cysteine to phenylalanine. Only the CDR3 DNA is retained, 30 bases long and in frame from the first base. The junction shows trimming of 7 bases on V and 12 bases on J, and the gene matches do not reach 8 bases of it. As encoded in the germline V gene, CDR1 is SQVTM while CDR2 is ANQGSEA. TCRbeta CDR3 regions were amplified from genomic DNA by means of the immunoSEQ Assay, a bias-controlled multiplex PCR. The original methods were these. The number of nucleated cells in each sample was estimated by amplification of reference gene primers within the assay. To quantify the absolute abundance of each unique TCRbeta CDR3 rearrangement, sequence reads were collapsed and filtered. For each sample, productive Simpson clonality was calculated by taking the square root of Simpson's diversity index across productive rearrangements. Not all clones reach the TCRdb copy of this immuneACCESS table, which keeps in-frame sequences only. Checked studies attribute under half of the gap to unresolved V genes and leave the rest unexplained. V and J calls and clone size are as listed in that table; D and trimming were resolved from the DNA. The sample includes roughly 200,000 clones, with approximately 81% observed a single time. The ten largest clones take up 18% of the sample.

At one collaborating source in Seattle, patients were enrolled during active infection and were followed longitudinally through the course of disease. Whole blood was collected in K2EDTA tubes by collaborating institutions according to the institutions' own protocols. For TCRbeta analysis, collaborators shipped samples in one of three forms: frozen whole blood, isolated PBMCs, or DNA extracted from either of those sample types. This sequence uses TRBV29-1 and TRBJ1-1; TRBD1 matches 7 bases in the middle. The origin of this receptor is a person between 65 and 79 years old with COVID-19, enrolled during active disease. The sample taken for sequencing was peripheral blood. The nucleotides are TGCAGCGCTGGACAGGACGGGACTTTCTTT. Translation gives CSAGQDGTFF.